Below, 28 T cell receptor beta chains from the same sample are listed, as sequenced in a study of cytomegalovirus exposure and HLA in healthy donors. Sequencing used immunoSEQ multiplex PCR; TCRdb keeps in-frame clones, though not all of them. The table shows 55,000 to 75,000 clones, with over 90% occurring only once. Material: PBMCs. These receptors came from a woman aged 18-35 years in good health and CMV-seropositive.

This chain uses TRBV2 with TRBJ1-1, with D possibly matching TRBD1 (5 bases). The length of the CDR3 is 15 residues. Germline loops: CDR1 SNHLY, CDR2 FYNNEI. With 11 bases removed from V and 1 base from J, the gap between germline ends came to 20 bases. The CDR3 nucleotides read TGTGCCTCAAGAGGAAGGGACTCTGGGAACACTGAAGCTTTCTTT. Protein sequence: CASRGRDSGNTEAFF.

J is TRBJ1-5 and V is TRBV6-5; D remains unclear. The CDR3 is 14 amino acids. V shed 3 bases and J shed 7 bases, with 13 bases lying between them. CDR1 MNHEY and CDR2 SVGAGI come from the germline V gene. CDR3 sequence reads: CASSYIGFGQPQHF. CDR3 coding DNA: TGTGCCAGCAGTTATATCGGGTTCGGCCAGCCCCAGCATTTT.

The V gene is TRBV28, the J gene TRBJ2-7; 12 positions match TRBD2. The V gene end was trimmed by 3 bases and the J gene end by 3 bases; junction bases not matched to a gene: 12. CDR1 and CDR2 (germline): MDHEN, SYDVKM. This CDR3 contains 18 residues. The CDR3, as DNA: TGTGCCAGCAGTTTCCCTAAACGGACTAGCGGGATTATCTACGAGCAGTACTTC. Protein: CASSFPKRTSGIIYEQYF.

The gene calls are TRBV27 and TRBJ1-4, with D possibly matching TRBD1 (6 bases). The CDR3 is 14 amino acids. Germline V gives CDR1 MNHEY, CDR2 SMNVEV (reference sequence). Trimming cost V 2 bases and J 7 bases, with 11 bases left between them. The CDR3 bases are TGTGCCAGCAGTTTAGCGGGGGCCGCTGAAAAACTGTTTTTT. Its translation is CASSLAGAAEKLFF.

This clone occurred a few times. The genes are TRBV19 and TRBJ1-1; TRBD1 matches 8 bases. The CDR3 has 14 residues. CDR1 and CDR2 (germline): LNHDA, SQIVND (reference sequence). Losses at the gene ends were 8 bases for V and 1 base for J; bases not matched to a gene: 6. The CDR3 sequence is CASQTGGSNTEAFF. The DNA for the CDR3 is TGTGCCAGTCAAACAGGGGGATCGAACACTGAAGCTTTCTTT. The full variable domain, in which reference TRBV19 and TRBJ1-1 provide the parts outside the CDR3, is DGGITQSPKYLFRKEGQNVTLSCEQNLNHDAMYWYRQDPGQGLRLIYYSQIVNDFQKGDIAEGYSVSREKKESFPLTVTSAQKNPTAFYLCASQTGGSNTEAFFGQGTRLTVV.

This clone was picked up one time. The chain is built from TRBV30 and TRBJ1-1, with D unclear. This CDR3 spans 13 amino acids. The germline V and J ends were trimmed by 3 bases and 2 bases, with 10 bases remaining between them. Germline assignment: CDR1 GTSNPN and CDR2 SVGIG (reference sequence). The CDR3 DNA is TGTGCCTGGAGAAGGGCGGGCAACACTGAAGCTTTCTTT. It is translated as CAWRRAGNTEAFF.

The V call is TRBV6-1, the J call TRBJ1-4; 9 bases are a match to TRBD1. The J segment lost 8 bases and the V segment lost 5 bases, leaving 6 bases of the junction unmatched. The CDR3 has 14 residues. CDR1 is MNHNS, CDR2 SASEGT, per germline. The CDR3 loop reads CASSRQGESEKLFF. The CDR3 bases are TGTGCCAGCAGTAGACAGGGGGAGAGCGAAAAACTGTTTTTT.

The chain combines TRBV28 with TRBJ1-2; perhaps TRBD1 as D (5 bases). This CDR3 spans 12 amino acids. In germline, CDR1 is MDHEN, CDR2 SYDVKM. Trimming stripped 8 bases from V and 5 bases from J, with 12 bases between. The CDR3 sequence is CASHTGIYGYTF. CDR3 DNA sequence: TGTGCCAGCCACACAGGTATATATGGCTACACCTTC.

The rearrangement uses TRBV5-5 and TRBJ2-3, with TRBD2 matching over 8 bases. Germline V gene lookup returns CDR1 SGHKS and CDR2 YYEKEE (reference sequence). J was trimmed by 2 bases and V by 0 bases; bases with no gene match: 5. This CDR3 spans 16 amino acids. The CDR3 reads CASSLGAGGPTDTQYF. CDR3 DNA: TGTGCCAGCAGCTTGGGGGCGGGAGGTCCCACAGATACGCAGTATTTT.

This sequence joins TRBV6-6 and TRBJ2-7, with 9 bases aligning to TRBD2. This CDR3 spans 16 amino acids. The germline CDR1 and CDR2 sequences are MNHNY and SVGAGI (reference sequence). The junction had 16 bases not matched to a gene; V was cut back by 8 bases and J by 5 bases. CDR3 nucleotides: TGTGCCAGCCACCTCCGGCGACTAGCGGAAGGTCACGAGCAGTACTTC. It specifies CASHLRRLAEGHEQYF.

The chain carries TRBV27 and TRBJ1-4; D not resolved. The germline V and J ends were trimmed by 5 bases and 5 bases, with 9 bases remaining between them. The CDR3 consists of 13 residues. The germline CDR1 and CDR2 sequences are MNHEY and SMNVEV (reference sequence). The CDR3 nucleotides read TGTGCCAGCAGTGATGTCGGGAATGAAAAACTGTTTTTT. Its protein is CASSDVGNEKLFF.

V usage is TRBV27 and J usage is TRBJ1-5; D may be TRBD1 (5 bases). This CDR3 spans 13 amino acids. Germline CDR1 and CDR2: MNHEY and SMNVEV (reference sequence). Trimming pared 5 bases from V and 5 bases from J, leaving 10 bases between. As DNA, the CDR3 is TGTGCCAGCAGTCCCTGGGGGGATCAGCCCCAGCATTTT. Translated: CASSPWGDQPQHF.

V gene TRBV5-8 combines with J gene TRBJ2-7, with D unclear. Trimming removed 6 bases at V and 7 bases at J, with 11 bases between. Germline CDR1 and CDR2: SGHTS and YDEGEE. The CDR3 consists of 11 residues. The CDR3 region has the DNA TGTGCCAGCACCATCCTCCGGGAGCAGTACTTC. Translating it yields CASTILREQYF.

V is TRBV5-1 and J is TRBJ2-6; tentative D call: TRBD1 (6 bases). The CDR3 extends over 15 amino acids. V gave up 3 bases and J gave up 2 bases, with 9 bases separating them. Looked up from germline, CDR1 is SGHRS and CDR2 is YFSETQ. The CDR3 reads CASSYRTAGANVLTF. CDR3 coding DNA: TGCGCCAGCAGCTACCGGACAGCTGGGGCCAACGTCCTGACTTTC.

CDR3 coding DNA: TGTGCCACCAACCCCGGGGGGGCTGGGGAGACCCAGTACTTC. Its translation is CATNPGGAGETQYF. The chain couples TRBV7-9 to TRBJ2-5, with 8 bases lining up with TRBD2. Germline V lookup: CDR1 SEHNR, CDR2 FQNEAQ (reference sequence). V trimming: 10 bases; J trimming: 5 bases; junction bases outside the gene matches: 12. The CDR3 runs to 14 residues.

The CDR3 bases are TGTGCCAGCAAGAGGACAGGAGGCCCTAATGAAAAACTGTTTTTT. It translates to CASKRTGGPNEKLFF. The chain uses TRBV6-5 and TRBJ1-4, with TRBD1 matching 7 bases. This CDR3 has 15 residues. Germline V CDR1 and CDR2: MNHEY, SVGAGI. V gave up 7 bases and J gave up 3 bases; unmatched junction bases: 8.

This chain connects TRBV11-2 to TRBJ2-7, with D tentatively TRBD2 (5 bases). Germline V gene lookup returns CDR1 SGHAT and CDR2 FQNNGV. The CDR3 covers 14 residues. The V end was cut by 3 bases, the J end by 2 bases, with 11 bases between. The CDR3 region is CASSFERFAYEQYF. The CDR3 coding sequence is TGTGCCAGCAGCTTCGAGCGGTTCGCCTACGAGCAGTACTTC.

This chain uses TRBV19 with TRBJ2-1; D call uncertain. V lost 5 bases and J 9 bases, leaving 17 bases between the germline ends. This CDR3 is built from 14 residues. Germline CDR1 is LNHDA and CDR2 is SQIVND (reference sequence). CDR3 in DNA: TGTGCCAGTAGTCAAATAACTGCGGTTGGTGAGCAGTTCTTC. Protein product: CASSQITAVGEQFF.

The chain combines TRBV7-6 with TRBJ2-1; D is perhaps TRBD1 (5 bases). The CDR3 is 16 amino acids. Per germline, CDR1 SGHVS and CDR2 FNYEAQ. Trimming removed 5 bases from V and 2 bases from J, with 16 bases in between. The CDR3 region has the DNA TGTGCCAGCAGCGCCACTCAGGGCGGCCCCTACAATGAGCAGTTCTTC. It codes for CASSATQGGPYNEQFF.

The chain combines TRBV2 with TRBJ1-5, with D perhaps matching TRBD1 (5 bases). Germline CDR1 and CDR2: SNHLY and FYNNEI. CDR3 length equals 14 residues. V was shortened by 8 bases and J by 5 bases, with 16 bases between the two germline ends. The CDR3 here is CASRPDRYDQPQHF. DNA of the CDR3: TGTGCCAGCCGCCCTGACAGATATGATCAGCCCCAGCATTTT. The whole variable domain, remainder taken from reference TRBV2 and TRBJ1-5, is EPEVTQTPSHQVTQMGQEVILRCVPISNHLYFYWYRQILGQKVEFLVSFYNNEISEKSEIFDDQFSVERPDGSNFTLKIRSTKLEDSAMYFCASRPDRYDQPQHFGDGTRLSIL.

The chain recombines TRBV7-9 with TRBJ1-1; D possibly corresponds to TRBD1 (5 bases). The V gene lost 5 bases and the J gene lost 1 base, with 20 bases spanning the gap. CDR3 size: 17 residues. Germline V lookup: CDR1 SEHNR, CDR2 FQNEAQ (reference sequence). The CDR3 loop reads CASSPVGGDPKNTEAFF. CDR3 DNA: TGTGCCAGCAGCCCCGTGGGGGGGGACCCTAAGAACACTGAAGCTTTCTTT.

V gene TRBV5-1 combines with J gene TRBJ2-6; D gene ambiguous. Germline assignment: CDR1 SGHRS and CDR2 YFSETQ. Trimming removed 0 bases at V and 4 bases at J, with 8 bases between. There are 15 residues in the CDR3. The CDR3 DNA is TGCGCCAGCAGCTTGGGGGTAGCCGGGGCCAACGTCCTGACTTTC. It codes for CASSLGVAGANVLTF.

The chain carries TRBV7-3 and TRBJ2-1; 7 bases fit TRBD2. This CDR3 is 15 amino acids long. Germline assignment: CDR1 SGHTA and CDR2 FQGTGA. V trimming: 2 bases; J trimming: 3 bases; junction bases outside the gene matches: 4. CDR3 nucleotide sequence: TGTGCCAGCAGCTTAGGCGGGAGCCTCTACAATGAGCAGTTCTTC. Translated: CASSLGGSLYNEQFF.

V usage is TRBV15 and J usage is TRBJ1-2, with D unresolved. V was clipped by 5 bases and J by 7 bases, with 17 bases between them. The germline CDR1 and CDR2 sequences are LNHNV and YYDKDF (reference sequence). This CDR3 has 14 amino acids. This CDR3 reads CATSEKLNPGGYTF. The CDR3 nucleotides are TGTGCCACCAGCGAAAAACTAAACCCGGGTGGCTACACCTTC.

CDR3 bases: TGTGCCAGCAGACCGCCCGGGGGGGCAGATGGCTACACCTTC. This codes for CASRPPGGADGYTF. This chain links TRBV28 with TRBJ1-2; TRBD1 might be the D (6 bases). The CDR3 extends over 14 amino acids. V lost 6 bases to trimming and J lost 6 bases, with 17 bases between them. Germline V gene lookup returns CDR1 MDHEN and CDR2 SYDVKM.

The gene calls are TRBV13 and TRBJ1-1; D is perhaps TRBD1 (5 bases). The germline V gene encodes CDR1 PRHDT and CDR2 FYEKMQ (reference sequence). Trimming stripped 1 base from V and 7 bases from J, with 13 bases between. This CDR3 has 14 amino acids. The CDR3 is CASSLVPLQVEAFF. In DNA form, the CDR3 reads TGTGCCAGCAGCTTAGTCCCCTTACAGGTTGAAGCTTTCTTT.

This rearrangement joins TRBV4-3 to TRBJ2-7; D call uncertain. Germline assignment: CDR1 LGHNA and CDR2 YSLEER. The germline V and J ends were trimmed by 0 bases and 4 bases, with 10 bases remaining between them. The length of the CDR3 is 14 residues. The CDR3 loop reads CASSQDWSAYEQYF. CDR3 sequence (DNA): TGCGCCAGCAGCCAAGATTGGTCAGCGTACGAGCAGTACTTC.

This sequence joins TRBV5-4 and TRBJ2-3; perhaps TRBD2 as D (6 bases). Trimming took 4 bases from V and 0 from J, leaving 15 bases between them. In germline, CDR1 is SGHNT, CDR2 YYREEE (reference sequence). The CDR3 covers 16 residues. CDR3 DNA: TGTGCCAGCAGCCCTGCTAAGCGGGCCAGCACAGATACGCAGTATTTT. Its protein is CASSPAKRASTDTQYF.